The 9 T cell receptor beta chains given below trace back to one sample, sequenced in a study of identical twins. A single record per CDR3 protein comes from TCRdb applying MiXCR to the 5' RACE reads. The data contain over 550,000 distinct CDR3 sequences, 7.1% of them singletons. The same data also went into a second study, on yellow fever vaccine responses in identical twins.

Sequencing used PBMCs. The receptors stem from a woman aged 18-29 years in good health.

This clonotype was counted a few times. The chain links TRBV4-2 to TRBJ2-5, with 8 nucleotides matching TRBD2. There are 15 residues in the CDR3. Trimming at V came to 0 bases and at J to 5 bases, leaving 5 bases not matched to a gene. Germline V gene lookup returns CDR1 LGHNA and CDR2 YNFKEQ. The CDR3 reads CASSQDRASGETQYF. Written as DNA, the CDR3 is TGTGCCAGCAGCCAAGATCGGGCTAGCGGGGAGACCCAGTACTTC.

The V gene is TRBV28, the J gene TRBJ2-1; D is unresolved. Germline V CDR1 and CDR2: MDHEN, SYDVKM. V shed 6 bases and J shed 8 bases, with 11 bases lying between them. The CDR3 totals 12 residues. The CDR3 here is CASSLQAYEQFF. The CDR3 DNA is TGTGCCAGCAGCTTGCAAGCTTATGAGCAGTTCTTC.

This clonotype was detected ten times or more. The chain combines TRBV20-1 with TRBJ1-2; D is unclear. The V end was cut by 6 bases, the J end by 7 bases, with 21 bases between. The length of the CDR3 is 14 residues. CDR1 and CDR2 (germline): DFQATT, SNEGSKA (reference sequence). Written as DNA, the CDR3 is TGCAGTGCCACCGCCCTGAGGGCGGAGGGTGGCTACACCTTC. It specifies CSATALRAEGGYTF.

This clonotype was found many times. The chain links TRBV11-3 to TRBJ2-7; possibly TRBD2 for D (5 bases). CDR1 SGHNT and CDR2 YENEEA come from the germline V gene. The CDR3 is made up of 15 amino acids. V lost 1 base to trimming and J lost 0 bases, with 10 bases between them. CDR3 region: CASSLGRAGSYEQYF. The CDR3 DNA follows: TGTGCCAGCAGCTTAGGAAGGGCGGGCTCCTACGAGCAGTACTTC.

The chain recombines TRBV20-1 with TRBJ2-2; D is ambiguous. CDR3 length: 16 residues. V shed 0 bases and J shed 0 bases, with 11 bases lying between them. CDR1 and CDR2 (germline): DFQATT, SNEGSKA (reference sequence). DNA for the CDR3: TGCAGTGCTAGAGATGTTTGGGGAACGAACACCGGGGAGCTGTTTTTT. Translated: CSARDVWGTNTGELFF.

This clonotype was picked up a small number of times. CDR3: CASSQDPPPLRRTQYF. As DNA, the CDR3 is TGTGCCAGCAGCCAAGACCCGCCCCCTCTACGACGTACGCAGTATTTT. The gene calls are TRBV3-1 and TRBJ2-3; no definite D call. The CDR3 extends over 16 amino acids. V was clipped by 0 bases and J by 8 bases, with 18 bases between them. CDR1 and CDR2 (germline): LGHDT, YNNKEL (reference sequence).

This clonotype was seen only once. The junction does not match germline at one end; this may be a read error. This sequence joins TRBV7-9 and TRBJ2-1, with 7 bases aligning to TRBD2. The CDR3 spans 17 residues. Germline V CDR1 and CDR2: SEHNR, FQNEAQ (reference sequence). CDR3 DNA: TGTGCCAGCGGCTTTAGGGAACTCGGGGGGACCTACAATGAGCAGTTCTTC. As protein: CASGFRELGGTYNEQFF.

This clonotype occurred many times. The rearrangement links TRBV14 to TRBJ2-7; TRBD2 matches at 8 bases. Germline CDR1 is SGHDN and CDR2 is FVKESK. J gave up 9 bases and V 3 bases, and 4 bases lay outside the gene matches. CDR3 length: 12 amino acids. The CDR3 DNA follows: TGTGCCAGCAGCCAGGCGGGGGGAATGCAGTACGTC. Encoded protein: CASSQAGGMQYV.

The chain combines TRBV12-3 or TRBV12-4 with TRBJ2-4; unclear D gene. CDR3 size: 13 residues. The V gene lost 6 bases and the J gene lost 6 bases, with 12 bases spanning the gap. The CDR3 DNA reads TGTGCCAGCAGCCTGACACGACCAAACATTCAGTACTTC. Amino acid sequence: CASSLTRPNIQYF.